This T cell receptor (beta chain) stems from a study of identical twins (dated by TCRdb to the mid-2010s). Regarding the complete study: TCR alpha and beta repertoires from monozygotic twins, unrelated adults of various ages and cord blood were deep-sequenced to test whether fetal clonotypes persist. Replicate twin experiments were performed at different times using different library preparation protocols to rule out contamination. General conclusions and limits of the study: Abundant cord blood beta clonotypes had fewer insertions, young adult naive repertoires showed a similar but weaker trend, and memory repertoires showed no such trend. The excess sharing between twins in beta out-of-frame sequences was weaker because fewer shared sequences reduced the signal-to-noise ratio. Because the same donors could not be followed over many years, the conclusions relied on cross-sectional statistical analysis. Compared with coincidental sharing between unrelated individuals, out-of-frame TCR alpha sequences shared between twins showed an excess of sequences with low generation probability. In monozygotic twins, recombination models systematically underestimated out-of-frame TCR alpha sharing, but the models matched the sharing seen between unrelated individuals. Zero-insertion analyses could be partly confounded by invariant T cells such as MAIT and iNKT, although diverse VJ usage argued against such confounding for most clonotypes.

To prepare the library, 5' RACE was applied. The listed sequencing device is Illumina HiSeq 2000. Template switching added a universal primer binding site, and the final cDNA carried a unique molecular identifier that allowed TCR cDNA molecules to be counted accurately. First-strand cDNA for TCR alpha and beta chains was synthesized from specific primers in the conserved constant-segment region. To control for contamination, every cDNA library was double barcoded, receiving both a SMART-Mk sample barcode and Illumina barcodes. TruSeq adapter sequences, together with Illumina sample barcodes, were added in two successive PCR steps. The Illumina HiSeq platform was used with custom primers to sequence TCR alpha and beta cDNA libraries. The authors' pipeline ran thus. Unique molecular identifiers were extracted from raw reads with MiGEC, and CDR3 positions were determined with MiXCR. For each individual, recombination models were inferred using an EM algorithm with the repgenHMM and IGoR tools. The analysis of shared clonotypes was done with the tcR package in R, with sharing normalized by the product of cloneset sizes. To study raw recombination free of thymic and clonal selection effects, out-of-frame nonproductive sequences were analyzed. TCRdb reworked the public reads: Q25 trimming with fastp, MiXCR clone assembly, productive beta chains retained. Identical CDR3 proteins give one entry, which carries the most common genes and DNA. The V and J calls follow TCRdb's processing rather than the paper's. Counted in this sample were 1.5 million to 2 million distinct CDR3 sequences; around 33% of them appeared once. 0.27% of the sample belongs to the ten largest clones.

Cut back by 4 bases and 4 bases, the V and J ends lie 6 bases apart. There are 12 amino acids in the CDR3, from cysteine to phenylalanine inclusive. Only the CDR3 DNA is retained, 36 bases long and in frame from the first base. All donors were healthy Caucasians. This clonotype was observed at least ten times. The antigen this receptor binds is unknown. No base quality information exists; no much larger clone differs at one position. The chain was built from TRBV12-3 or TRBV12-4 and TRBJ2-3; no D gene call is confident. The clonotype originates from a newborn girl in good health. Sequenced input: cord blood. Read as DNA, the sequence is TGTGCCAGCAGTTGGTCACCAGATACGCAGTATTTT. Its translation reads: CASSWSPDTQYF.